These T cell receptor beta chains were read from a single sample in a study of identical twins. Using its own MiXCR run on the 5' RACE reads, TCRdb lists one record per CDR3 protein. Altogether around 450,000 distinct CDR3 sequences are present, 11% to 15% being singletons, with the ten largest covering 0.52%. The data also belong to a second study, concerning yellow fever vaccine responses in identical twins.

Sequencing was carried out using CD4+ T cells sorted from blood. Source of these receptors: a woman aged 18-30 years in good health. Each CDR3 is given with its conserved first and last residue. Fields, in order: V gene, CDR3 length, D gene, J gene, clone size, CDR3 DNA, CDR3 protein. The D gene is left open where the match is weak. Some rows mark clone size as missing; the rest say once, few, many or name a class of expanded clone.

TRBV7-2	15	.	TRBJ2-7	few	TGTGCCAGCAGCTTACCTCCCTCGGGCGAACGCGAGCAGTACTTC	CASSLPPSGEREQYF
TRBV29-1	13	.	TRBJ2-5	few	TGCAGCGCCCGATCAGGGTTTGGGGAGACCCAGTACTTC	CSARSGFGETQYF
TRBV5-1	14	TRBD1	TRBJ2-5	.	TGCGCCAGCAGCTTGGGACAGGGTAGAAAGACCCAGTACTTC	CASSLGQGRKTQYF
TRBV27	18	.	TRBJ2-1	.	TGTGCCAGCATCTTGAGGGGGGGCGGGGTAGCAGCTTACAATGAGCAGTTCTTC	CASILRGGGVAAYNEQFF
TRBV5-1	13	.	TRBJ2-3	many	TGCGCCAGCAGCGCAAGACCTACAGATACGCAGTATTTT	CASSARPTDTQYF
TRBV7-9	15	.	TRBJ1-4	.	TGTGCCAGCAGACAGACGAGAGCAACTAATGAAAAACTGTTTTTT	CASRQTRATNEKLFF
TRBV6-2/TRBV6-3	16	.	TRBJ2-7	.	TGTGCCAGCAGTACCCGAGGTAGGGGGGTTACCTACGAGCAGTACTTC	CASSTRGRGVTYEQYF
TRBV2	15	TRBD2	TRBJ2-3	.	TGTGCCAGCAGTGAGAATAGCGGGAGCACAGATACGCAGTATTTT	CASSENSGSTDTQYF
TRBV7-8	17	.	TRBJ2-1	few	TGTGCCAGCAGCTTATATGACTCGTCGAGCTCCTACAATGAGCAGTTCTTC	CASSLYDSSSSYNEQFF
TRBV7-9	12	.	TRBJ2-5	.	TGTGCCAGCAGCTTCATGGTAGAGACCCAGTACTTC	CASSFMVETQYF
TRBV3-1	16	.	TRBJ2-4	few	TGTGCCAGCAGCCAAGATCTAGTTACAGCCAAAAACATTCAGTACTTC	CASSQDLVTAKNIQYF